This record covers a single TCR beta chain. Its specificity is unknown. Germline V CDR1 and CDR2: SEHNR, FQNEAQ (reference sequence). This CDR3 is 15 amino acids long. This sample was included in a study of cytomegalovirus exposure and HLA in healthy donors. Regarding the study as a whole: TCR beta chain V- and J-gene trimming was linked, in a later analysis, to a missense variant in DCLRE1C.

60 Vbeta and 13 Jbeta primers were used in PCR. Sequencing was performed with immunoSEQ multiplex PCR; in TCRdb, only in-frame clones are kept and a portion is missing. This sample has some 170,000 clones; roughly two thirds occur once, and the top ten carry 2.5% to 3%. This chain uses TRBV7-9 with TRBJ2-5; TRBD2 is a possible D gene (5 bases). The end of the DNA aligns better with TRBJ2-7, so the J call may be wrong. Input material: PBMCs. This clonotype originated in a young woman in good health and CMV-seronegative. CDR3 protein: CASSPLPGGYHEQYF. The CDR3 DNA reads as TGTGCCAGCAGCCCCTTGCCAGGAGGCTACCACGAGCAGTACTTC.